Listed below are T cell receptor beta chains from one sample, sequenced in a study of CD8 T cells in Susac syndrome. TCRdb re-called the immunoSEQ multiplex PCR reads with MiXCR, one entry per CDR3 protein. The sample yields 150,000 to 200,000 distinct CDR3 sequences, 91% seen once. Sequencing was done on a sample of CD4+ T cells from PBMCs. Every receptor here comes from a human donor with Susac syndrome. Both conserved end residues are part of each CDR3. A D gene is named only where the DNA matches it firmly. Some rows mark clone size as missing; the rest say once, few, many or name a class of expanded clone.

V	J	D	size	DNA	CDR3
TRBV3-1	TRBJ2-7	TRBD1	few	TGTGCCAGCAGGGGTAACAGGGGGCCCACCTACGAGCAGTACTTC	CASRGNRGPTYEQYF
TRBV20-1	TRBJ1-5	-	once	TGCAGTGCTAGAGATCTCGTCTCTGCGGGCCAGCCCCAGCATTTT	CSARDLVSAGQPQHF
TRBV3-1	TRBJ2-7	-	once	TGTGCCAGCAGCCAATCGTCAGTCTACGAGCAGTACTTC	CASSQSSVYEQYF
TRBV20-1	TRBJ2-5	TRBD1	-	TGCAGTGCAAGGATCCCGGGACAGGGAGGATCCGAGGCCCAGTACTTC	CSARIPGQGGSEAQYF
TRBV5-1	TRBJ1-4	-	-	TGCGCCAGCAGCTTGGGCGACAGAGGGGGTGAAAAACTGTTTTTT	CASSLGDRGGEKLFF
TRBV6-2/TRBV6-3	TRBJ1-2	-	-	TGTGCCAGCAGTTACGTATGGGTCAGGGTGAACTATGGCTACACCTTC	CASSYVWVRVNYGYTF
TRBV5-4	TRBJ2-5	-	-	TGTGCCAGCAGCTTGGGGAGCACAGTCCAAGAGACCCAGTACTTC	CASSLGSTVQETQYF
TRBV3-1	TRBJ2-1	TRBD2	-	TGTGCCAGCAGCCAAAGGCTAGCGGGGGGGTGGAATAATGAGCAGTTCTTC	CASSQRLAGGWNNEQFF
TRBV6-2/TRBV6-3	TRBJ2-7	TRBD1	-	TGTGCCAGCAGTAATGCCCAGGGACAGGGGAACTACGAGCAGTACTTC	CASSNAQGQGNYEQYF
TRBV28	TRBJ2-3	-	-	TGTGCCACAACTCAGGGTAGCCTAACAGATACGCAGTATTTT	CATTQGSLTDTQYF
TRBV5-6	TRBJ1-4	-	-	TGTGCCAGCAGCTCTTTGACAGGAGATAATGAAAAACTGTTTTTT	CASSSLTGDNEKLFF
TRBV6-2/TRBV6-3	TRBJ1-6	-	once	TGTGCCAGCAGTTACTCGTGGTCGGGGATAAATTCACCCCTCCACTTT	CASSYSWSGINSPLHF
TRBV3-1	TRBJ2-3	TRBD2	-	TGTGCCAGCAGCCTGAGCGGGATCACAGATACGCAGTATTTT	CASSLSGITDTQYF
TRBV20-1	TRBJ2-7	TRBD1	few	TGCAGTGCCCACGGGACAGGCTCCTACGAGCAGTACTTC	CSAHGTGSYEQYF
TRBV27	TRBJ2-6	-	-	TGTGCCAGCAGTTTATTAGGGACTGGGGCCAACGTCCTGACTTTC	CASSLLGTGANVLTF
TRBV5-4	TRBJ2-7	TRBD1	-	TGTGCCAGCACCGCTGACAGGGGGTACGAGCAGTACTTC	CASTADRGYEQYF
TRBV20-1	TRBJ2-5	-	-	TGCAGTGCTCCCCAGGCGGCGACCCAAGAGACCCAGTACTTC	CSAPQAATQETQYF
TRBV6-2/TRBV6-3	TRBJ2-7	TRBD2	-	TGTGCCACAGACGCGGGACTAGATTACGAGCAGTACTTC	CATDAGLDYEQYF
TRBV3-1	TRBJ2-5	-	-	TGTGCCAGCAGTCCGTCTAGCCGAGGGGGGGAGTCCCAGTACTTC	CASSPSSRGGESQYF
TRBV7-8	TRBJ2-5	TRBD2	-	TGTGCCAGCAGCTTAGAACTAGCGGGGCAAGAGACCCAGTACTTC	CASSLELAGQETQYF
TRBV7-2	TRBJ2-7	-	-	TGTGCCAGCAGCCCGGGACGTCGCAACGAGCAGTACTTC	CASSPGRRNEQYF
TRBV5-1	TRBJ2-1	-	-	TGCGCCAGCAGCTTTCTAGCGCTTCCCTACAATGAGCAGTTCTTC	CASSFLALPYNEQFF
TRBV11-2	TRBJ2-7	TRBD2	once	TGTGCCAGCAGCTTCGGGGGGAGGAAGGAGCAGTACTTC	CASSFGGRKEQYF
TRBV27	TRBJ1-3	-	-	TGTGCCAGCAGGTCTAGCTCTGGAAACACCATATATTTT	CASRSSSGNTIYF
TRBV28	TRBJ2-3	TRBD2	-	TGTGCCAGCATTGGGGGTGGGCTAGCGGGGGGCCCGAGCACAGATACGCAGTATTTT	CASIGGGLAGGPSTDTQYF
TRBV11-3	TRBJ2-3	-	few	TGTGCCAGCAGCTCGGGGTCAGATACGCAGTATTTT	CASSSGSDTQYF
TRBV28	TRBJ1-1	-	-	TGTGCCAGCAGTCAGGGATTTGAAGCTTTCTTT	CASSQGFEAFF
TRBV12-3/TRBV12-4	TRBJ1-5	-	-	TGTGCCAGCAGCAATTGGGCAACTAATCAGCCCCAGCATTTT	CASSNWATNQPQHF
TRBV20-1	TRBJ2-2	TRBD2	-	TGCAGTGCTAGAGATCAATTGACTAGCGCTTATTACACCGGGGAGCTGTTTTTT	CSARDQLTSAYYTGELFF
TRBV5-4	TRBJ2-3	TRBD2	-	TGTGCCAGCAGCTTGACTAGCGGGACGGACTCTAGCACAGATACGCAGTATTTT	CASSLTSGTDSSTDTQYF
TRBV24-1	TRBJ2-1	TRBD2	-	TGTGCCACCAGTGAAGGACTAGCGGGCAATGAGCAGTTCTTC	CATSEGLAGNEQFF
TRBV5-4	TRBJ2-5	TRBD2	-	TGTGCCAGCAGCCGACCGGGGACTAGCGGGGGTGAGACCCAGTACTTC	CASSRPGTSGGETQYF
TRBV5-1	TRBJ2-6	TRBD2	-	TGCGCCAGCAGCTCGTTTAGCGGGACATTCTCTGGGGCCAACGTCCTGACTTTC	CASSSFSGTFSGANVLTF
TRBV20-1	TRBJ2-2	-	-	TGCAGTGCTAGAGATTCCGGGAGCGGTATCGGGGAGCTGTTTTTT	CSARDSGSGIGELFF
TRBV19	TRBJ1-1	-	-	TGTGCCAGTAGTACCAGCCTACAGGGGAACACTGAAGCTTTCTTT	CASSTSLQGNTEAFF
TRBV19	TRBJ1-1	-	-	TGTGCCAGTAGTATTGGACCGGGAACTGAACCTTTCTTT	CASSIGPGTEPFF
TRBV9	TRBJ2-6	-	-	TGTGCCAGCAGCCCTCGGACGGCTGGGGCCAACGTCCTGACTTTC	CASSPRTAGANVLTF
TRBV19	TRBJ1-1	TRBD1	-	TGTGCCAGTAGTTACCGGGACAGGGAGCCTTTCTTT	CASSYRDREPFF
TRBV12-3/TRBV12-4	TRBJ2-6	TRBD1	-	TGTGCCAGCGCCGGGACAGAAAGCTCTGGGGCCAACGTCCTGACTTTC	CASAGTESSGANVLTF
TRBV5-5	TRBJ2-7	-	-	TGTGCCAGCAGCTTAAATCACAGGGCCGAGCAGTACTTC	CASSLNHRAEQYF
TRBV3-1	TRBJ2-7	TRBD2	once	TGTGCCAGCAGCCCGGCTAGCGGGGTCTCCTACGAGCAGTACTTC	CASSPASGVSYEQYF
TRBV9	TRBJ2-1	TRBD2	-	TGTGCCAGCAGTTCTTTCCAGCGGGAGTACCATGAGCAGTTCTTC	CASSSFQREYHEQFF
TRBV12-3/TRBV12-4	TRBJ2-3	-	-	TGTGCCAGCAGTTTTCTAGGGATCAGCGCTTCGGATACGCAGTATTTT	CASSFLGISASDTQYF
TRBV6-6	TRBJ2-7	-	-	TGTGCCAGCAGTTACCTACCGATCTCCTACGAGCAGTACTTC	CASSYLPISYEQYF
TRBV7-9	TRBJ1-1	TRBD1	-	TGTGCCAGCAGCTTATATGAAAAGGGGGCGCGGACTGAAGCTTTCTTT	CASSLYEKGARTEAFF
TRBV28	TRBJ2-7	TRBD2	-	TGTGCCAGCAGTTGGACTAGCGGGTGGTTACGCAAAGAGAGCTCCTACGAGCAGTACTTC	CASSWTSGWLRKESSYEQYF
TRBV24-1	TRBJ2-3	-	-	TGTGCCACCAGTGATTGGCAAGGCACAGATACGCAGTATTTT	CATSDWQGTDTQYF
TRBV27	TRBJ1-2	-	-	TGTGCCAGCAGTTTGACGGATAACTATGGCTACACCTTC	CASSLTDNYGYTF
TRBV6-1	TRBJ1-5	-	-	TGTGCCGGAGGGCAGTATAGCAATCAGCCCCAGCATTTT	CAGGQYSNQPQHF
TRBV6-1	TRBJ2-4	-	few	TGTGCCAGCAGATTCAGGAGCGTGGCCAAAAACATTCAGTACTTC	CASRFRSVAKNIQYF
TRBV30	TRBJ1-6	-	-	TGTGCCTGGAGAGGCCGGGGGTTTGGGTCACCCCTCCACTTT	CAWRGRGFGSPLHF